This is a list of T cell receptor beta chains from one sample in a study of beta chain features in type 1 diabetes. The assay was immunoSEQ multiplex PCR, and TCRdb's table has in-frame clones only and misses some. The sample holds nearly 250,000 clones, 68% seen once. The sequenced sample was naive CD4+ T cells from blood. The receptors come from a man aged 25-40 years in good health. Both conserved end residues are part of each CDR3. A D gene is named only where the DNA matches it firmly. Where a row states a size, it is once, few, many or the class of an expanded clone; other rows omit it.

d_gene,v_gene,abundance,j_gene,CDR3nt,CDR3aa
NA,TRBV30,NA,TRBJ2-6,TGTGCCTGGAGTACAGTGGGCGATGGGGCCAACGTCCTGACTTTC,CAWSTVGDGANVLTF
TRBD2,TRBV5-4,few,TRBJ2-7,TGTGCCAGCAGCTTGCCTAGCGGGAGGGAATACGAGCAGTACTTC,CASSLPSGREYEQYF
TRBD1,TRBV28,NA,TRBJ2-7,TGTGCCAGCAGTTTATCGGACAGGGGGAGAGGGCAGTACTTC,CASSLSDRGRGQYF
NA,TRBV27,NA,TRBJ1-2,TGTGCCAGCGGACGGGGACCAGAGGACTATGGCTACACCTTC,CASGRGPEDYGYTF
NA,TRBV7-2,NA,TRBJ2-6,TGTGCCAGCAGCCAAGCTCGCTCTGGGGCCAACGTCCTGACTTTC,CASSQARSGANVLTF
TRBD2,TRBV7-2,NA,TRBJ2-1,TGTGCCACAACGCTAGCGGGGAGCTCCTACAATGAGCAGTTCTTC,CATTLAGSSYNEQFF
TRBD2,TRBV29-1,few,TRBJ2-7,TGCAGCGTTGTTCCCCATGGGACTAGCGGCGAGCAGTACTTC,CSVVPHGTSGEQYF
TRBD2,TRBV7-2,NA,TRBJ2-1,TGTGCCAGCAGTTCCCAGCGGGGGGCCTTGGGTGCGTTCTTC,CASSSQRGALGAFF
NA,TRBV9,NA,TRBJ2-7,TGTGCCAGCAGCCCAAGTGGCAGGTCCTACGAGCAGTACTTC,CASSPSGRSYEQYF
TRBD2,TRBV28,NA,TRBJ2-4,TGTGCCAGCAGTTTGCCCCCGGGGGGGGTAGCCAAAAACATTCAGTACTTC,CASSLPPGGVAKNIQYF
NA,TRBV29-1,NA,TRBJ2-3,TGCAGCGTTGAAGGAACTAGCACAGATACGCAGTATTTT,CSVEGTSTDTQYF
TRBD2,TRBV9,NA,TRBJ2-5,TGTGCCAGCAGCGTAGCTGCGACTAGCGGAAAGACCCAGTACTTC,CASSVAATSGKTQYF
TRBD2,TRBV7-2,NA,TRBJ2-3,TGTGCCAGCGGTTGGGGAGGGACGAACGCAGATACGCAGTATTTT,CASGWGGTNADTQYF
NA,TRBV10-3,NA,TRBJ1-2,TGTGCCATCAGCGAACCACCGACGGCACACGGCTACACCTTC,CAISEPPTAHGYTF
TRBD2,TRBV30,NA,TRBJ2-1,TGTGCCTGGGCTACCGGGACTAGCGGATACAATGAGCAGTTCTTC,CAWATGTSGYNEQFF
NA,TRBV20-1,NA,TRBJ2-1,TGCAGTCCGGAGGACCATGAGCAGTTCTTC,CSPEDHEQFF
TRBD1,TRBV6-5,NA,TRBJ2-3,TGTGCCAGCTCGGACAGGGTGGCAGATACGCAGTATTTT,CASSDRVADTQYF